This T cell receptor (beta chain) was sequenced for a study of blood T cells in healthy people across ages. V shed 6 bases and J shed 9 bases, with 12 bases lying between them. Per germline, CDR1 SNHLY and CDR2 FYNNEI. CDR3 length: 12 amino acids. Study-level points and caveats: TCR beta diversity correlated strongly with naive T cell percentage.

Every sample gave at least 5 micrograms of total RNA when it was extracted. Notes on this clonotype: Its target is not known.

Using a J-beta primer mix together with a sample-barcoded 5' primer, a second PCR was run for 7 to 11 cycles. From the 5' RACE reads, TCRdb called clonotypes with MiXCR, one entry per CDR3 protein. This sample yields approximately 960,000 distinct CDR3 sequences, of which roughly 28% are seen a single time; about 10% belongs to the top ten. This same sample was also taken into another study, of T cells of mothers and their children. From that report: Each 15 ul cDNA reaction used approximately 1.5 ug RNA; all RNA was used.

The clonotype originates from a woman in her thirties or forties in good health. This chain joins TRBV2 and TRBJ2-1; weak D call: TRBD1 (5 bases). Source material: blood. The CDR3 region has the DNA TGTGCCAGCAGGGGGAACAGGCGTGAGCAGTTCTTC. Protein: CASRGNRREQFF.